This T cell receptor beta chain comes out of a study of blood T cell repertoires in COVID-19. Study as a whole: Spain, Italy and the United States supplied samples that represented acute and convalescent COVID-19.

Repertoires were generated with immunoSEQ multiplex PCR, while TCRdb's copy carries only in-frame clones and drops some. The repertoire includes hundreds of thousands of clones, 80% to 90% of them detected once, and around 2% sits in the top ten. This CDR3 has 13 residues. V was pared by 6 bases and J by 3 bases, with 12 bases between. CDR1 is SGHTA, CDR2 FQGNSA, per germline. Material for sequencing was PBMCs or T cells enriched from blood (not recorded which). This chain links TRBV7-2 with TRBJ2-7, with unresolved D. The TCR was taken from a man aged 35 to 55 in a cohort exposed to, infected with or recovered from COVID-19 (not recorded which). CDR3 in DNA: TGTGCCAGCAGTCCAGGTGTTGGCTACGAGCAGTACTTC. Encoded protein: CASSPGVGYEQYF.